These T cell receptor beta chains were read from a single sample in a study of T cells expressing NK-cell markers. TCRdb re-analyzed the 5' RACE reads; it lists each CDR3 protein once, without DNA. The specimen's table records about 160,000 distinct CDR3 sequences. Sample: blood T cells: a sorted CD56 or NKG2C T cell subset, CD4+ or CD8+ T cells, or bulk PBMC T cells (not recorded which). The receptor set was obtained from a man aged 18-70 years in good health. Both conserved end residues are part of each CDR3. Each record gives: J gene, V gene, CDR3 protein.

J: TRBJ2-3
V: TRBV15
CDR3: CATSARTRSDTQYF

J: TRBJ1-2
V: TRBV18
CDR3: CASSPSANYGYTF

J: TRBJ2-5
V: TRBV12-5
CDR3: CASGHLDRYQETQYF

J: TRBJ2-7
V: TRBV5-1
CDR3: CASSSDRGLSIEQYF

J: TRBJ2-2
V: TRBV7-9
CDR3: CASSARDRGFTGELFF

J: TRBJ2-7
V: TRBV9
CDR3: CASSVEVAGPEQYF

J: TRBJ1-4
V: TRBV4-2
CDR3: CASSQEEWGLGEKLFF

J: TRBJ1-1
V: TRBV12-2
CDR3: CASRSLYNTEAFF

J: TRBJ1-1
V: TRBV27
CDR3: CASSLGFLDTEAFF

J: TRBJ2-7
V: TRBV2
CDR3: CASLGNRVSSYEQYF

J: TRBJ2-7
V: TRBV7-9
CDR3: CASSPTRGETYEQYF

J: TRBJ2-1
V: TRBV9
CDR3: CASSAWGTGVNEQFF

J: TRBJ2-1
V: TRBV5-1
CDR3: CASRGDGDNEQFF

J: TRBJ1-4
V: TRBV12-3/TRBV12-4
CDR3: CASSLEQGELEKLFF

J: TRBJ2-1
V: TRBV19
CDR3: CASNPGGLNEQFF

J: TRBJ2-2
V: TRBV7-9
CDR3: CASSPWTVRDGELFF

J: TRBJ2-1
V: TRBV24-1
CDR3: CATSDFSGQGFYPNNEQFF

J: TRBJ2-5
V: TRBV30
CDR3: CAWSVIETQYF

J: TRBJ2-5
V: TRBV7-6
CDR3: CASSLGTGGPEETQYF

J: TRBJ1-5
V: TRBV5-6
CDR3: CASSLRWGGGGQPQHF

J: TRBJ1-4
V: TRBV27
CDR3: CASSSAPTGATNEKLFF

J: TRBJ2-7
V: TRBV7-8
CDR3: CASRPLKTDPYEQYF

J: TRBJ2-3
V: TRBV5-1
CDR3: CASSLGANGDTDTQYF

J: TRBJ1-4
V: TRBV20-1
CDR3: CSAREDRYYATNEKLFF

J: TRBJ2-7
V: TRBV7-6
CDR3: CASSLGSTGNYEQYF

J: TRBJ2-7
V: TRBV7-9
CDR3: CASSLWGDEQYF

J: TRBJ1-4
V: TRBV7-9
CDR3: CASSFGQEYEKLFF

J: TRBJ1-2
V: TRBV12-3/TRBV12-4
CDR3: CASSSQGLGYGYTF

J: TRBJ2-1
V: TRBV2
CDR3: CASSEADLYNEQFF

J: TRBJ1-2
V: TRBV4-1
CDR3: CASSPSGPPAYGYTF

J: TRBJ2-1
V: TRBV4-1
CDR3: CASSQRAGEQFF

J: TRBJ1-5
V: TRBV19
CDR3: CASSYGGQGFPNQPQHF

J: TRBJ1-2
V: TRBV6-1
CDR3: CASSEAPVLRTDYGYTF

J: TRBJ1-1
V: TRBV5-1
CDR3: CASSWDRNTEAFF

J: TRBJ1-5
V: TRBV2
CDR3: CASSRAGNSNQPQHF

J: TRBJ1-2
V: TRBV4-2
CDR3: CASSPWDTSYGYTF